Shown below are 11 T cell receptor beta chains from a single sample sequenced in a study of cytomegalovirus exposure and HLA in healthy donors. 60 Vbeta and 13 Jbeta primers were used in PCR. Some clones are missing from TCRdb's copy, which holds only in-frame ones; the method was immunoSEQ multiplex PCR. The sample lists approximately 140,000 clones; about three quarters were seen once. The sequencing input was PBMCs. These receptors were obtained from a woman in her fifties or sixties in good health and CMV-seropositive.

The chain has TRBV5-6 and TRBJ1-2; 9 bases align to TRBD1. This CDR3 is built from 16 residues. Per germline, CDR1 SGHDT and CDR2 YYEEEE. V dropped 2 bases and J dropped 4; count of bases not matched to a gene: 9. The CDR3 loop is CASSFGTGSRTYGYTF. CDR3 sequence (DNA): TGTGCCAGCAGCTTCGGGACAGGGTCCAGGACCTATGGCTACACCTTC.

This clone was found a few times. The chain uses TRBV6-5 and TRBJ2-7; 8 positions agree with TRBD1. The germline CDR1 and CDR2 sequences are MNHEY and SVGAGI. V trimming: 0 bases; J trimming: 2 bases; junction bases outside the gene matches: 3. The CDR3 is 15 residues long. The CDR3 DNA reads TGTGCCAGCAGTTACTCGATGACAGGGGCCTACGAGCAGTACTTC. This codes for CASSYSMTGAYEQYF.

In this sample, this clone turned up once. The chain employs TRBV7-2 and TRBJ1-5; D ambiguous. From germline, CDR1 is SGHTA and CDR2 FQGNSA. The V and J ends lost 5 bases and 3 bases respectively, with 5 bases between them. The CDR3 runs 12 residues. CDR3 nucleotides: TGTGCCAGCAGCCCCTCCAATCAGCCCCAGCATTTT. Protein product: CASSPSNQPQHF.

The genes are TRBV5-6 and TRBJ2-7, with D possibly TRBD1 on 6 matching bases. This CDR3 is 15 amino acids long. Germline CDR1 reads SGHDT; CDR2 reads YYEEEE. V lost 4 bases, J lost 3 bases, and 17 bases lay in between. This chain's CDR3 is CASSQVGTKFYEQYF. CDR3 nucleotide sequence: TGTGCCAGCAGCCAGGTCGGGACAAAGTTCTACGAGCAGTACTTC.

The chain uses TRBV5-1 and TRBJ2-7; 11 nucleotides agree with TRBD1. Trimming cost V 3 bases and J 4 bases; bases outside gene matches: 6. Germline loops: CDR1 SGHRS, CDR2 YFSETQ. This CDR3 is built from 15 residues. CDR3 protein: CASSSPGQGVYEQYF. The DNA of the CDR3 is TGCGCCAGCAGCTCCCCGGGACAGGGGGTTTACGAGCAGTACTTC.

With regard to this clone: Mismatch with germline at one junction end may stem from a read error. The CDR3: CSSSSTRTGDITNEKLFF. CDR3 coding DNA: TGTTCCAGCAGCTCCACTCGGACAGGGGACATCACTAATGAAAAACTGTTTTTT. This chain uses TRBV7-9 with TRBJ1-4; 9 nucleotides align to TRBD1. The germline gives CDR1 SEHNR, CDR2 FQNEAQ (reference sequence). CDR3 size: 18 residues.

This clone has only one observation. The CDR3, as DNA: TGTGCCAGCAGCCTCATACAGATCGGCGAGCAGTACTTC. The encoded protein is CASSLIQIGEQYF. The V gene is TRBV7-2, the J gene TRBJ2-5; no definite D call. The last part of the DNA fits TRBJ2-7 better; the J call may be wrong. The CDR3 sequence is 13 residues long. Germline V gene data show CDR1 as SGHTA and CDR2 as FQGNSA.

This clone has only one observation. The V call is TRBV14, the J call TRBJ1-6; weak D call: TRBD1 (5 bases). The length of the CDR3 is 13 residues. Between the trimmed V and J ends, which lost 7 bases and 10 bases, there was a span of 14 bases. CDR1 is SGHDN, CDR2 FVKESK, per germline. The CDR3, as DNA: TGTGCCAGCACCGGGGGTCCCGGCTCACCCCTCCACTTT. Protein product: CASTGGPGSPLHF.

This clone was observed a few times. This chain links TRBV6-6 with TRBJ2-5, with 7 bases identical to TRBD1. The germline V gene has CDR1 MNHNY and CDR2 SVGAGI (reference sequence). This CDR3 spans 13 amino acids. J gave up 2 bases and V 4 bases, and 1 base lay outside the gene matches. The CDR3: CASSWGQQETQYF. The CDR3 DNA reads as TGTGCCAGCAGTTGGGGACAGCAAGAGACCCAGTACTTC.

The chain is built from TRBV7-6 and TRBJ2-2; 10 positions agree with TRBD1. The V and J ends lost 1 base and 2 bases, in that order; junction bases with no gene match: 1. Germline assignment: CDR1 SGHVS and CDR2 FNYEAQ. The CDR3 runs to 16 residues. The CDR3 spells CASSLVTGGNTGELFF. DNA of the CDR3: TGTGCCAGCAGCTTAGTGACAGGGGGCAACACCGGGGAGCTGTTTTTT.

V and J are TRBV13 and TRBJ2-7; 7 positions agree with TRBD1. The CDR3 covers 16 residues. Germline assignment: CDR1 PRHDT and CDR2 FYEKMQ (reference sequence). V was clipped by 5 bases and J by 3 bases; unmatched bases: 13. The CDR3 spells CASSPPSGTADYEQYF. CDR3 in DNA: TGTGCCAGCAGCCCGCCCTCCGGGACAGCCGACTACGAGCAGTACTTC.